The 23 T cell receptor beta chains in this list originate from one sample, sequenced in a study of beta chain features in type 1 diabetes. Notes on the study in general: Moderately but significantly shorter TCRB CDR3s were found in Type 1 diabetes patients in all four CD4+ subsets.

These receptors are not linked to any known antigen. The whole isolated RNA underwent reverse transcription, so sequencing captured expressed TCRB transcripts. Sequencing used immunoSEQ multiplex PCR; TCRdb keeps in-frame clones, though not all of them. The sample shows approximately 60,000 clones, around 53% of them seen only once. Sequenced sample: Tregs from blood. The receptors derive from a woman in her forties with type 1 diabetes.

The rearrangement joins TRBV7-9 to TRBJ1-1; no firm D call. Per germline, CDR1 SEHNR and CDR2 FQNEAQ (reference sequence). The ends were cut back, 6 bases at V and 3 bases at J, with 14 bases in the middle. This CDR3 is 14 amino acids long. CDR3 coding DNA: TGTGCCAGCAGTGTACTCGGAGGGTACACTGAAGCTTTCTTT. This encodes CASSVLGGYTEAFF.

The chain couples TRBV7-2 to TRBJ2-5; D is possibly TRBD1 (5 bases). CDR1 and CDR2 from the germline V gene are SGHTA and FQGNSA. Trimming shortened V by 1 base and J by 3 bases, and 12 bases separated the two germline ends. This CDR3 is built from 15 residues. CDR3 amino acids: CASSLEGAAKETQYF. CDR3 nucleotides: TGTGCCAGCAGCTTAGAAGGGGCCGCTAAAGAGACCCAGTACTTC.

The gene calls are TRBV29-1 and TRBJ1-1; TRBD1 aligns across 7 bases. With 6 bases clipped from V and 10 bases from J, the junction kept 8 bases outside the gene matches. This CDR3 comprises 11 residues. The germline gives CDR1 SQVTM, CDR2 ANQGSEA. The CDR3 DNA sequence: TGCAGCGTCTACAGGGGAACCGGAGCTTTCTTT. Translation: CSVYRGTGAFF.

The chain uses TRBV5-1 and TRBJ2-5; D may be TRBD1 (7 bases). CDR3 size: 16 residues. The V gene lost 1 base and the J gene lost 5 bases, with 18 bases spanning the gap. Germline V lookup: CDR1 SGHRS, CDR2 YFSETQ. The DNA of the CDR3 is TGCGCCAGCAGCTTGTATCCAGGGGGGAGTGAGGAGACCCAGTACTTC. This translates into CASSLYPGGSEETQYF.

This clone has just a few counts. The chain combines TRBV7-3 with TRBJ1-1, with D possibly TRBD1 on 5 matching bases. This CDR3 region has 15 residues. Per the germline V gene, CDR1 is SGHTA and CDR2 is FQGTGA. The V end was cut by 0 bases, the J end by 1 base, with 9 bases between. The CDR3 reads CASSLTGGRNTEAFF. The CDR3 DNA reads as TGTGCCAGCAGCTTAACCGGGGGGAGGAACACTGAAGCTTTCTTT. Drawing the rest from reference TRBV7-3 and TRBJ1-1, the complete variable domain is GAGVSQTPSNKVTEKGKYVELRCDPISGHTALYWYRQSLGQGPEFLIYFQGTGAADDSGLPNDRFFAVRPEGSVSTLKIQRTERGDSAVYLCASSLTGGRNTEAFFGQGTRLTVV.

The V call is TRBV7-2, the J call TRBJ2-3; D is perhaps TRBD2 (5 bases). In germline, CDR1 is SGHTA, CDR2 FQGNSA. This CDR3 spans 15 amino acids. V gave up 5 bases and J gave up 2 bases, with 14 bases separating them. Here the CDR3 DNA reads TGTGCCAGCAGCGTTGGTACGGGATACACAGATACGCAGTATTTT. It codes for CASSVGTGYTDTQYF.

The chain is built from TRBV4-2 and TRBJ2-7; TRBD1 might be the D (5 bases). Germline V gene data show CDR1 as LGHNA and CDR2 as YNFKEQ. V lost 3 bases and J 4 bases, leaving 7 bases between the germline ends. This CDR3 has 12 amino acids. CDR3 sequence reads: CASSQNRYEQYF. The CDR3 DNA sequence: TGTGCCAGCAGCCAGAACAGGTACGAGCAGTACTTC.

Only a few counts were recorded for this clone. This chain joins TRBV19 and TRBJ2-3; TRBD2 agrees at 11 bases. V shed 3 bases and J 3 bases; nucleotides not matched to a gene: 5. Germline CDR1 is LNHDA and CDR2 is SQIVND (reference sequence). CDR3 length: 16 residues. Written as DNA, the CDR3 is TGTGCCAGTAGTATGCTAGCGGGGGGCTTGACAGATACGCAGTATTTT. Translation gives CASSMLAGGLTDTQYF.

This clone was counted ten times or more. The chain couples TRBV28 to TRBJ1-2, with 10 bases fitting TRBD1. This CDR3 region has 17 residues. In germline, CDR1 is MDHEN, CDR2 SYDVKM. V trimming: 7 bases; J trimming: 3 bases; junction bases outside the gene matches: 14. The CDR3 DNA is TGTGCCAGCACCCCCAACACCGGGACAGGGGCGTACTATGGCTACACCTTC. This translates into CASTPNTGTGAYYGYTF.

The V and J genes are TRBV7-9 and TRBJ1-5; tentative D call: TRBD1 (5 bases). Germline V lookup: CDR1 SEHNR, CDR2 FQNEAQ (reference sequence). This CDR3 spans 14 amino acids. Deletions cut 4 bases from V and 7 bases from J, with 14 bases between. The CDR3 sequence: CASSSDGGGQPQHF. The DNA of the CDR3 is TGTGCCAGCAGCTCGGACGGCGGGGGGCAGCCCCAGCATTTT.

This sequence joins TRBV27 and TRBJ2-2; D not resolved. Germline loops: CDR1 MNHEY, CDR2 SMNVEV (reference sequence). V lost 6 bases and J lost 8, with 10 bases in between. This CDR3 contains 12 residues. Here the CDR3 reads CASRPTRGELFF. In DNA, the CDR3 is TGTGCCAGCAGGCCTACGAGGGGGGAGCTGTTTTTT.

The rearrangement uses TRBV28 and TRBJ2-5, with 7 positions matching TRBD2. Germline CDR1 MDHEN, CDR2 SYDVKM. CDR3 length: 17 residues. V lost 7 bases to trimming and J lost 5 bases; unmatched junction nucleotides: 19. In DNA, the CDR3 is TGTGCCAGCACTCGGCTTAGGGGCGCTACTAGCGAGGAGACCCAGTACTTC. Its protein product is CASTRLRGATSEETQYF.

CDR3 sequence reads: CASSGQGSYEQYF. CDR3 nucleotide sequence: TGTGCCAGCAGTGGACAGGGCTCCTACGAGCAGTACTTC. V gene TRBV6-6 combines with J gene TRBJ2-7; 8 nucleotides align to TRBD1. This CDR3 comprises 13 residues. The germline V gene has CDR1 MNHNY and CDR2 SVGAGI (reference sequence). The junction had 0 bases not matched to a gene; V was cut back by 5 bases and J by 0 bases.

This clone turned up a few times. The genes are TRBV4-2 and TRBJ1-2, with 8 nucleotides matching TRBD1. Germline-derived CDR1 and CDR2 are LGHNA and YNFKEQ. The CDR3 length is 14 residues. V lost 0 bases, J lost 4 bases, and 1 base stayed unmatched. DNA for the CDR3: TGTGCCAGCAGCCAAGACAGGGGGCCCTATGGCTACACCTTC. Protein sequence: CASSQDRGPYGYTF.

The CDR3 loop is CASSLDRGGTEAFF. CDR3 bases: TGTGCCAGCAGCTTAGACAGGGGTGGCACTGAAGCTTTCTTT. The chain combines TRBV7-2 with TRBJ1-1, with TRBD1 matching 7 bases. The CDR3 totals 14 residues. The J segment lost 4 bases and the V segment lost 1 base, leaving 3 bases of the junction unmatched. Looked up from germline, CDR1 is SGHTA and CDR2 is FQGNSA.

In the case of this clone: A read error may produce the germline difference seen at one junction end. This chain connects TRBV6-1 to TRBJ2-7; 7 positions match TRBD2. Germline assignment: CDR1 MNHNS and CDR2 SASEGT. This CDR3 is 15 amino acids long. CDR3 sequence: CASRDRGRATYEQYF. CDR3 DNA sequence: TGTGCCAGCCGTGATCGGGGGAGGGCCACCTACGAGCAGTACTTC.

V and J are TRBV28 and TRBJ2-3, with 8 bases matching TRBD2. CDR1 is MDHEN and CDR2 is SYDVKM in the germline V gene. V lost 2 bases, J lost 3 bases, and 1 base stayed unmatched. CDR3 length: 14 residues. CDR3 nucleotide sequence: TGTGCCAGCAGTTTAGGGACTAGGACAGATACGCAGTATTTT. Protein: CASSLGTRTDTQYF.

The rearrangement links TRBV7-3 to TRBJ1-1; D gene unclear. Trimming cost V 3 bases and J 2 bases, with 7 bases left between them. The CDR3 is 13 residues long. Germline CDR1 is SGHTA and CDR2 is FQGTGA. The CDR3 region is CASSFQANTEAFF. The CDR3 DNA sequence: TGTGCCAGCAGCTTTCAGGCCAACACTGAAGCTTTCTTT.

V gene TRBV9 combines with J gene TRBJ2-7, with D possibly being TRBD1 (6 bases). The CDR3 spans 14 residues. The V end lost 1 base, the J end lost 2 bases, and 10 bases lay between the germline ends. Per the germline V gene, CDR1 is SGDLS and CDR2 is YYNGEE. The CDR3 DNA reads TGTGCCAGCAGCGTAACAGGGCAACCCTACGAGCAGTACTTC. Amino acids: CASSVTGQPYEQYF.

V and J are TRBV27 and TRBJ2-7, with 8 nucleotides matching TRBD2. The germline V gene has CDR1 MNHEY and CDR2 SMNVEV (reference sequence). This CDR3 has 15 residues. V lost 7 bases, J lost 3 bases, and 11 bases stayed unmatched. CDR3 region: CASTGLGSGNYEQYF. In DNA, the CDR3 is TGTGCCAGCACGGGGTTAGGTAGCGGGAACTACGAGCAGTACTTC.

This sequence joins TRBV5-1 and TRBJ1-2; 9 bases map to TRBD1. Looked up from germline, CDR1 is SGHRS and CDR2 is YFSETQ. The length of the CDR3 is 16 residues. Losses at the gene ends were 4 bases for V and 8 bases for J; bases not matched to a gene: 15. CDR3 region: CASSPIGGQGSGGYTF. The CDR3 DNA reads as TGCGCCAGCAGCCCTATAGGGGGACAGGGATCGGGAGGCTACACCTTC.

The chain recombines TRBV6-6 with TRBJ1-1; D is uncertain. From germline, CDR1 is MNHNY and CDR2 SVGAGI (reference sequence). Trimming shortened V by 2 bases and J by 6 bases, and 10 bases separated the two germline ends. This CDR3 has 13 residues. The CDR3 sequence is CASSYTPRAEAFF. The DNA of the CDR3 is TGTGCCAGCAGTTACACCCCCCGGGCTGAAGCTTTCTTT.

In its sample, this clone was seen a few times. This chain joins TRBV5-1 and TRBJ2-5; TRBD1 agrees at 7 bases. Trimming cost V 3 bases and J 5 bases; bases outside gene matches: 4. The germline V gene has CDR1 SGHRS and CDR2 YFSETQ. This CDR3 has 13 amino acids. This chain's CDR3 is CASSSTGEETQYF. CDR3 DNA sequence: TGCGCCAGCAGCTCCACAGGGGAGGAGACCCAGTACTTC.